This TCR beta chain originates from a study of blood T cell repertoires in COVID-19. Libraries were prepared by immunoSEQ multiplex PCR; TCRdb keeps only in-frame clonotypes and omits some of them. The repertoire holds 410,000 or so clones, with approximately 91% as singletons. Input material: peripheral blood. The receptor's source is a woman in her thirties or forties with COVID-19, enrolled during active disease.

CDR3 sequence: CASSSGDGNTIYF. The CDR3 coding sequence is TGTGCCAGTAGTTCGGGGGATGGAAACACCATATATTTT. The chain has TRBV19 and TRBJ1-3; D may be TRBD1 (5 bases). V lost 5 bases and J 3 bases, leaving 8 bases between the germline ends. The CDR3 is 13 residues long. Germline V gene data show CDR1 as LNHDA and CDR2 as SQIVND (reference sequence).